The rows below give T cell receptor beta chains drawn from one sample of a study of regulatory T cells in long-lasting Graves disease. MiXCR was run by TCRdb on the multiplex PCR reads, yielding one entry per CDR3 protein. The table includes 580,000 or so distinct CDR3 sequences, around 15% detected once. The same data also went into a second study, on T cells in Graves' hyperthyroidism and ophthalmopathy.

Sample: peripheral blood mononuclear cells (PBMCs), taken at new diagnosis, from a patient treated with antithyroid drugs. The receptors come from a man aged 18 to 29 with Graves disease. CDR3s include the opening cysteine and the closing phenylalanine or tryptophan. The D gene is left open where the match is weak.

cdr3_aa | v_call | d_call | j_call
CASSRAGEQYF | TRBV3-1 | NA | TRBJ2-7
CASSQDSSGLGFNEQFF | TRBV14 | TRBD2 | TRBJ2-1
CASSPRGRSGEKLFF | TRBV7-9 | NA | TRBJ1-4
CASSRSSQLAQHF | TRBV7-3 | NA | TRBJ1-5
CASSSTLAGGPSSTPNEQFF | TRBV7-8 | TRBD2 | TRBJ2-1
CATSRRDTEAFF | TRBV24-1 | NA | TRBJ1-1
CASSLTLTGDNEQFF | TRBV7-8 | NA | TRBJ2-1
CASSSSQGVAKNIQYF | TRBV12-3/TRBV12-4 | TRBD1 | TRBJ2-4
CASSLAGRVAKNIQYF | TRBV5-6 | NA | TRBJ2-4
CASSYSNLAGGPGETQYF | TRBV6-5 | TRBD2 | TRBJ2-5
CASRSTDSSGNTIYF | TRBV2 | NA | TRBJ1-3
CASNRGQGRDTQYF | TRBV28 | TRBD1 | TRBJ2-3
CASSYTREKLFF | TRBV11-2 | NA | TRBJ1-4
CASSLGQGLAFF | TRBV12-3/TRBV12-4 | NA | TRBJ1-1
CSAPDDTYYGYTF | TRBV20-1 | NA | TRBJ1-2
CSASTDFYEQYF | TRBV20-1 | NA | TRBJ2-7
CASSPRDPSYNEQFF | TRBV5-1 | NA | TRBJ2-1
CSASPGSGRGYGYTF | TRBV20-1 | NA | TRBJ1-2
CAWQSSYTDTQYF | TRBV30 | NA | TRBJ2-3
CASSLGRSFSGNTIYF | TRBV13 | NA | TRBJ1-3
CSARDLDRGLHEQYF | TRBV20-1 | TRBD1 | TRBJ2-7
CASSLRGASDTQYF | TRBV12-3/TRBV12-4 | NA | TRBJ2-3
CASSLQGAPARGGETQYF | TRBV28 | NA | TRBJ2-5
CASSPATQETQYF | TRBV27 | NA | TRBJ2-5
CASSDGTPKNIQYF | TRBV6-2/TRBV6-3 | NA | TRBJ2-4
CASSFGTGGHNEQFF | TRBV28 | TRBD1 | TRBJ2-1
CATSSQNANTGELFF | TRBV10-3 | NA | TRBJ2-2
CASSSSLTGELFF | TRBV7-3 | NA | TRBJ2-2
CASKPQITDTQYF | TRBV7-9 | NA | TRBJ2-3
CASSYPLDGGQGPLGYTF | TRBV6-9 | TRBD1 | TRBJ1-2